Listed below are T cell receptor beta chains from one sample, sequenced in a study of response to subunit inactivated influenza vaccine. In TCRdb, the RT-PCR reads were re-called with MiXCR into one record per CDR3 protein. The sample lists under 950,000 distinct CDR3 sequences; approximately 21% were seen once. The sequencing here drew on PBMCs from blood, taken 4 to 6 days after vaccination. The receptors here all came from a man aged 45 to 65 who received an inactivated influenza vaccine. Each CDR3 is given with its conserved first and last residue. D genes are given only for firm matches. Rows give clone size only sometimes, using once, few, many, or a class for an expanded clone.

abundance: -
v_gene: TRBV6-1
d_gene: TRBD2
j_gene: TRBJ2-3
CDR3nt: TGTGCCAGCGGAACGGGACTAGTGACAGATACGCAGTATTTT
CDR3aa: CASGTGLVTDTQYF

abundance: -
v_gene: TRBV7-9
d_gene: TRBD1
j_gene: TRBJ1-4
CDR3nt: TGTGCCAGCAGCTCGGACAGGGGCAGTGAAAAACTGTTTTTT
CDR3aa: CASSSDRGSEKLFF

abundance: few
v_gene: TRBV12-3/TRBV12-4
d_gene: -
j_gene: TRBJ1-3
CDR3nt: TGTGCCAGCGTCTATACAGGTTTTACTGGAAACACCATATATTTT
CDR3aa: CASVYTGFTGNTIYF

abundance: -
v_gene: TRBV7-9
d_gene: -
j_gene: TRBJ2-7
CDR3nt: TGTGCCAGCAGCTTACAGGGTATGGTTTCGGGGGAGCAGTACTTC
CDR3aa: CASSLQGMVSGEQYF

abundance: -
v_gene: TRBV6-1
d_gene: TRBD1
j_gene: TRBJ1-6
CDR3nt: TGTGCCAGCACTGACAGGGGGCTCTCACCCCTCCACTTT
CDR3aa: CASTDRGLSPLHF

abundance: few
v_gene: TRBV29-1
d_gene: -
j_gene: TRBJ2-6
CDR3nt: TGCTCTGCGGGGTACTCTGGGGCCAACGTCCTGACTTTC
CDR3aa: CSAGYSGANVLTF

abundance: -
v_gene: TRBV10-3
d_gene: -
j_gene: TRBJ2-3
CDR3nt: TGTGCCATCAAATGGGCTGATACTAGCACAGATACGCAGTATTTT
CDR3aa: CAIKWADTSTDTQYF

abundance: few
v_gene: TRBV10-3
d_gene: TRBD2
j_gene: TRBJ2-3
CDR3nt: TGTGCCATCAGTCTAAACCCTAGCGGGGGGGCTTCAGATACGCAGTATTTT
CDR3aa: CAISLNPSGGASDTQYF

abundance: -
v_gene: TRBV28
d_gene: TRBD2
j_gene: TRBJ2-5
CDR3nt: TGTGCCAGCAGTTGGCTTGGGGGAGGGCAAGAGACCCAGTACTTC
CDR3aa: CASSWLGGGQETQYF

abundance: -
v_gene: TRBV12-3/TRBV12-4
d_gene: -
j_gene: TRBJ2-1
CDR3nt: TGTGCCAGCAGTTTCAGGATTAGCTCCTACAATGAGCAGTTCTTC
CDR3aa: CASSFRISSYNEQFF

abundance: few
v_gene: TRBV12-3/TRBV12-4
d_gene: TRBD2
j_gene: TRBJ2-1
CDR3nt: TGTGCCAGCTTACCTAGCGGGAGGGTAAATGAGCAGTTCTTC
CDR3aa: CASLPSGRVNEQFF

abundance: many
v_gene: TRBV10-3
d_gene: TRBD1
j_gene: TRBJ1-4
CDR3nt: TGTGCCATCAGCTACGACAGGGGTGGGATCGAAAAACTGTTTTTT
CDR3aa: CAISYDRGGIEKLFF

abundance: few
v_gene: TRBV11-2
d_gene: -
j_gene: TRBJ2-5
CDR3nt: TGTGCCAGCAGCGCGGGGTTACTTAGAATCTCCCAAGAGACCCAGTACTTC
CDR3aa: CASSAGLLRISQETQYF

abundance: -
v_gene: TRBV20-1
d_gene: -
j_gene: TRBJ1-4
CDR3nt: TGCAGTGCTAGGGATCGGACAGAGCCTAATGAAAAACTGTTTTTT
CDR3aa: CSARDRTEPNEKLFF

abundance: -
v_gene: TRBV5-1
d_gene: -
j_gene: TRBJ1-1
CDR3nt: TGCGCCAGCCTCCCCGGGGTGGGTATCACTGAAGCTTTCTTT
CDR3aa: CASLPGVGITEAFF

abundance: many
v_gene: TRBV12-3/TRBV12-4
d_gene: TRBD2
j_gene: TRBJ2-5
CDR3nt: TGTGCCAGCAGAGGACTAGCGGGGGGCCAAGAGACCCAGTACTTC
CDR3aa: CASRGLAGGQETQYF

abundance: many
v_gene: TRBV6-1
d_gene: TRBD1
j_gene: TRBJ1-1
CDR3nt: TGTGCCACCCTGAGCCTTGGACAGGGCTTGAACACTGAAGCTTTCTTT
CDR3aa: CATLSLGQGLNTEAFF

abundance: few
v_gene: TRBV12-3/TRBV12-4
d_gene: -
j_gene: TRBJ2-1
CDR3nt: TGTGCCAGCAGTCTGTTGGGGGTGTACAATGAGCAGTTCTTC
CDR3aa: CASSLLGVYNEQFF

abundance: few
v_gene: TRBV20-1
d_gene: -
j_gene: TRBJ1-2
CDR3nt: TGCAGTGCTAACCGGGACGGCGGCTATGGCTACACCTTC
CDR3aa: CSANRDGGYGYTF

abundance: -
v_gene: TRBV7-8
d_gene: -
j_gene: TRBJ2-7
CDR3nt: TGTGCCAGCAGCTTCGGCCTAGCAGAGTCCTACGAGCAGTACTTC
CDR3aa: CASSFGLAESYEQYF

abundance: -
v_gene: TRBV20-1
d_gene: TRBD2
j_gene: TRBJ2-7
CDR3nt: TGCAGTGCTAGACGAACTAGCGGGAGAGGCTACGAGCAGTACTTC
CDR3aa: CSARRTSGRGYEQYF

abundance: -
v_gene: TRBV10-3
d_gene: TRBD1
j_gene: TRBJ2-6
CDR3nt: TGTGCCATCAGAGGGACAGGGGGTTCCTTTGGGGGGGCCAACGTCCTGACTTTC
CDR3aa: CAIRGTGGSFGGANVLTF

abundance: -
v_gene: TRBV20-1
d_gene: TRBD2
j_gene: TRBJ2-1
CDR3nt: TGCAGTGCTAAACTAGCGGGAGATATATATGAGCAGTTCTTC
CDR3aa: CSAKLAGDIYEQFF

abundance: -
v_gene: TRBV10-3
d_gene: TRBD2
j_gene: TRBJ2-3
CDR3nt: TGTGCCCTCAGTATAACCCCGGGCGGGGGGAGCACAGATACGCAGTATTTT
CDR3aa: CALSITPGGGSTDTQYF

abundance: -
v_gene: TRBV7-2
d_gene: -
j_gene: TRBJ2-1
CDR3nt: TGTGCCAGCAGCTTACGTCAAATGAGCAATGAGCAGTTCTTC
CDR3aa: CASSLRQMSNEQFF

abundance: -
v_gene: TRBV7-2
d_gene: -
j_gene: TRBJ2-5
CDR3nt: TGTGCCAGCAGCTTAGCGCTCGGCTTCCAAGAGACCCAGTACTTC
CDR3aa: CASSLALGFQETQYF

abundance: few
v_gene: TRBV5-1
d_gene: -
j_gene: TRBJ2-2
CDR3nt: TGCGCCAGCAGCCCGCGGGACTCTTACACCGGGGAGCTGTTTTTT
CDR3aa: CASSPRDSYTGELFF

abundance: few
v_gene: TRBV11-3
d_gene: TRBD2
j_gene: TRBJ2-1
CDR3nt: TGTGCCAGCAGCCACCCGGGGAGAACTAGCGGAAGTTACCGCTCCTACAATGAGCAGTTCTTC
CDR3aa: CASSHPGRTSGSYRSYNEQFF